This is a list of T cell receptor beta chains from one sample in a study of human T cells and chemical hapten exposure. TCRdb called the RACE reads again in MiXCR, with one record for every CDR3 protein. The data show 250,000 or so distinct CDR3 sequences, roughly 8.9% seen once. The material was whole blood, obtained in connection with sensitization to the hapten diphenylcyclopropenone (DPC). These receptors were obtained from a woman aged 35 to 49 with alopecia areata. Some clones in this sample may be carry-over from other donors' samples. Both conserved end residues are trimmed from each CDR3. A D gene is named only where the DNA matches it firmly.

CDR3: ASSLWTGQSNQPQH
D: TRBD1
V: TRBV28

CDR3: ASSPRGPTGEKLF
D: TRBD1
V: TRBV7-2

CDR3: AISTGQAQETQY
D: TRBD1
V: TRBV10-3

CDR3: SASEAGTRYEQF
D: NA
V: TRBV20-1

CDR3: ASSLGRYGYT
D: NA
V: TRBV7-2

CDR3: ASSGGTLYT
D: NA
V: TRBV28

CDR3: ASSLGLQGSNQPQH
D: NA
V: TRBV7-6

CDR3: ASSYSGASHEQY
D: NA
V: TRBV6-5

CDR3: ASSYRRGSEAF
D: TRBD1
V: TRBV7-3

CDR3: ASSLVTSTDTQY
D: NA
V: TRBV28

CDR3: SARESGNTIY
D: NA
V: TRBV20-1

CDR3: ASSQVTSVTGELF
D: TRBD2
V: TRBV3-1

CDR3: SARSGESTDTQY
D: NA
V: TRBV20-1

CDR3: ASSFSVIDRSYEQY
D: NA
V: TRBV5-6

CDR3: ASSRGTSGRKEQF
D: TRBD2
V: TRBV4-1

CDR3: ASSQDGTGLSY
D: NA
V: TRBV3-1

CDR3: SVEMIAGSSYNEQF
D: TRBD2
V: TRBV29-1

CDR3: ASSYSTGASGHGYT
D: NA
V: TRBV6-5